These 2 T cell receptor beta chains originate from one sample sequenced in a study of T cell responses to AZD1222 COVID-19 vaccine. Clones were read by immunoSEQ multiplex PCR, and TCRdb kept only the in-frame ones, dropping some. The sample records about 97,000 clones, approximately 90% being singletons. Here the sequenced sample was peripheral blood, taken on day 0 of AZD1222 vaccination. These receptors originate from an adult in good health.

The chain uses TRBV4-1 and TRBJ2-5, with D possibly being TRBD2 (5 bases). Trimming took off 1 base at V and 3 bases at J, with 9 bases between the two ends. CDR1 MGHRA and CDR2 YSYEKL come from the germline V gene. The CDR3 is 14 amino acids. This chain's CDR3 is CASSQGSGKETQYF. In DNA form, the CDR3 reads TGCGCCAGCAGCCAAGGGTCGGGGAAAGAGACCCAGTACTTC.

This chain connects TRBV5-1 to TRBJ2-7; 8 bases are shared with TRBD2. The CDR3 covers 14 residues. V trimming: 2 bases; J trimming: 4 bases; junction bases outside the gene matches: 5. Germline CDR1 reads SGHRS; CDR2 reads YFSETQ. CDR3 coding DNA: TGCGCCAGCAGCTTCGGACTAGCACGGTACGAGCAGTACTTC. Protein product: CASSFGLARYEQYF.